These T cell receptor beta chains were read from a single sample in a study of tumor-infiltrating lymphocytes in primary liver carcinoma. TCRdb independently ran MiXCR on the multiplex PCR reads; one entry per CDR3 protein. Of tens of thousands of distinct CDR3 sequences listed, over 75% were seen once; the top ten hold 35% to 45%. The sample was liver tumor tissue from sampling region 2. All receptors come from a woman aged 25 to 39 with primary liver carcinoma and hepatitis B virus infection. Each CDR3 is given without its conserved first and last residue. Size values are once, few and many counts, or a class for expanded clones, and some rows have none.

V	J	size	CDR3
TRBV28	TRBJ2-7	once	TSSQGGDPYEQY
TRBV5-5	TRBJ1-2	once	VSSLASGPGYGYT
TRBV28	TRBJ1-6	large	ASSGLSGASPLH
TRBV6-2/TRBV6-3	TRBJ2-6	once	ASRYGELGANVLT
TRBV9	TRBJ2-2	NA	ASSTGGAGELF
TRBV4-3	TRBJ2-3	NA	ASGQSVWLGDPDGMQY
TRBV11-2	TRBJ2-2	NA	ASHSPRAGGPNTVELF
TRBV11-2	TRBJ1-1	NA	ASRYTWWRAEAF
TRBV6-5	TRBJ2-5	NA	VSSTDRGQTHY
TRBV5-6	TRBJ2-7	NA	ANSLRTGLSQY